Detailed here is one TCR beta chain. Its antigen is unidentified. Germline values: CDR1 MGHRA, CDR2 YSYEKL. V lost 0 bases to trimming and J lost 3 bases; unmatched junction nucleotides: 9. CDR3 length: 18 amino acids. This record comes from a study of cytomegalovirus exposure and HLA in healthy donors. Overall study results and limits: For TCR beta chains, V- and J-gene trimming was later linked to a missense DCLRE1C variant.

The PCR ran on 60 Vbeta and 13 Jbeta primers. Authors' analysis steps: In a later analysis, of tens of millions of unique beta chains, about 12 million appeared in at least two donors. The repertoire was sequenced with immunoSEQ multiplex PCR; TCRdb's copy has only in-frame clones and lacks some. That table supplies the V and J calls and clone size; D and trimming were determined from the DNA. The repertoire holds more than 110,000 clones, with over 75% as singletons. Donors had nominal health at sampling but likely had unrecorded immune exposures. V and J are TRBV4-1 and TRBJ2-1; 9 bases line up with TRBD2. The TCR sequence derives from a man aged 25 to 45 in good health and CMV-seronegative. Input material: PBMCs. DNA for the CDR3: TGCGCCAGCAGCCAAGAAAGTAGCGGGAGACGACTCTACAATGAGCAGTTCTTC. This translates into CASSQESSGRRLYNEQFF.